Each of the 3 T cell receptor beta chains below was sequenced from the same sample in a study of shared clonotypes between healthy human individuals. Sequencing was performed with immunoSEQ multiplex PCR; in TCRdb, only in-frame clones are kept and a portion is missing. This sample has approximately 100,000 clones, with over 65% found just once. Material: memory CD8+ T cells sorted from blood. The subset is: CD45RO+ cells pooled with CCR7-negative TemRA cells. These TCRs come from a woman younger than 45 in good health.

V and J are TRBV29-1 and TRBJ2-7; D may be TRBD1 (5 bases). The length of the CDR3 is 13 residues. Deletions cut 3 bases from V and 1 base from J, with 10 bases between. The V gene's germline CDR1 is SQVTM and CDR2 ANQGSEA. CDR3 protein: CSVEWQGSYEQYF. The DNA of the CDR3 is TGCAGCGTTGAGTGGCAGGGTTCCTACGAGCAGTACTTC.

The chain recombines TRBV28 with TRBJ2-5; unclear D gene. Trimming took 4 bases from V and 5 from J, leaving 11 bases between them. The CDR3 is 13 amino acids. Germline CDR1 MDHEN, CDR2 SYDVKM. The CDR3 nucleotides read TGTGCCAGCAGTTCCTACCCAGGCGAGACCCAGTACTTC. Translated, it gives CASSSYPGETQYF.

This clone was detected only once. The V call is TRBV27, the J call TRBJ1-2; 7 bases fit TRBD1. The CDR3 is 13 residues long. With V trimmed by 9 bases and J by 4 bases, 8 bases remained unmatched. CDR1 MNHEY and CDR2 SMNVEV come from the germline V gene (reference sequence). CDR3 residues: CASWTGLLYGYTF. In nucleotides, the CDR3 is TGTGCCAGTTGGACAGGCCTCCTCTATGGCTACACCTTC.